These T cell receptor beta chains were read from a single sample in a study of cytomegalovirus exposure and HLA in healthy donors. The assay was immunoSEQ multiplex PCR, and TCRdb's table has in-frame clones only and misses some. The sample holds 100,000 to 150,000 clones; 75% to 90% are singletons and the top ten take 4% to 5.5%. Sequencing was performed on PBMCs. These receptors all come from a young man in good health and CMV-seropositive. Both conserved end residues are part of each CDR3. Fields, in order: V gene, J gene, CDR3 protein.

v_gene: TRBV7-9; j_gene: TRBJ2-7; CDR3aa: CASSQTDRGRPYEQYF
v_gene: TRBV27; j_gene: TRBJ1-6; CDR3aa: CASSFLSPLRAFPYNSPLHF
v_gene: TRBV29-1; j_gene: TRBJ2-7; CDR3aa: CSARQGNTYEQYF
v_gene: TRBV9; j_gene: TRBJ1-4; CDR3aa: CASSAGIGGISEKLFF
v_gene: TRBV5-1; j_gene: TRBJ2-7; CDR3aa: CASSRIPGQGDYEQYF
v_gene: TRBV6-4; j_gene: TRBJ1-1; CDR3aa: CASKATALDTEAFF
v_gene: TRBV10-3; j_gene: TRBJ2-2; CDR3aa: CAIQGTGELFF
v_gene: TRBV6-4; j_gene: TRBJ2-3; CDR3aa: CASSDTSGPDTQYF
v_gene: TRBV28; j_gene: TRBJ1-1; CDR3aa: CASSSGHRGTEAFF
v_gene: TRBV7-2; j_gene: TRBJ1-5; CDR3aa: CASSFRGPETGIVRSQHF
v_gene: TRBV10-3; j_gene: TRBJ2-1; CDR3aa: CAISESNQGGEQFF
v_gene: TRBV6-1; j_gene: TRBJ1-1; CDR3aa: CASSESLLNTEAFF
v_gene: TRBV7-6; j_gene: TRBJ2-5; CDR3aa: CASSLVPYQETQYF
v_gene: TRBV9; j_gene: TRBJ2-3; CDR3aa: CASSDKRGTDTQYF
v_gene: TRBV15; j_gene: TRBJ1-5; CDR3aa: CATSRGGRSNQPQHF
v_gene: TRBV25-1; j_gene: TRBJ2-2; CDR3aa: CASSGLEAANTGELFF
v_gene: TRBV5-1; j_gene: TRBJ2-3; CDR3aa: CASSFMTSGATDTQYF
v_gene: TRBV6-5; j_gene: TRBJ2-3; CDR3aa: CASSYSVTGEVDTQYF
v_gene: TRBV25-1; j_gene: TRBJ1-5; CDR3aa: CASSEYTDQPQHF
v_gene: TRBV7-2; j_gene: TRBJ2-2; CDR3aa: CASSLGQVVTGELFF
v_gene: TRBV4-3; j_gene: TRBJ1-1; CDR3aa: CASSRGTGTGDTEAFF
v_gene: TRBV11-2; j_gene: TRBJ2-1; CDR3aa: CASSLSRATAQFF
v_gene: TRBV15; j_gene: TRBJ2-3; CDR3aa: CATSRGTGAGPDTQYF
v_gene: TRBV10-3; j_gene: TRBJ1-5; CDR3aa: CAISSRQDSNQPQHF
v_gene: TRBV4-1; j_gene: TRBJ2-1; CDR3aa: CASSQVTSSYNEQFF
v_gene: TRBV5-1; j_gene: TRBJ2-1; CDR3aa: CASSLGDFNEQFF
v_gene: TRBV6-1; j_gene: TRBJ2-3; CDR3aa: CAGCAQAGRTDTQYF
v_gene: TRBV6-5; j_gene: TRBJ1-5; CDR3aa: CASKQRAGQPQHF
v_gene: TRBV18; j_gene: TRBJ1-5; CDR3aa: CASSPTTLNQPQHF
v_gene: TRBV5-1; j_gene: TRBJ2-3; CDR3aa: CASSLLPTDTQYF
v_gene: TRBV4-3; j_gene: TRBJ2-5; CDR3aa: CASSQETAGEKTQYF
v_gene: TRBV5-6; j_gene: TRBJ1-1; CDR3aa: CASGAGTENTEAFF
v_gene: TRBV6-6; j_gene: TRBJ1-1; CDR3aa: CASSFGTGLGEAFF
v_gene: TRBV7-9; j_gene: TRBJ1-1; CDR3aa: CASSLTAHEAFF
v_gene: TRBV18; j_gene: TRBJ1-6; CDR3aa: CASTRDRGSYNSPLHF
v_gene: TRBV27; j_gene: TRBJ2-7; CDR3aa: CASSLSKDSVLGYF
v_gene: TRBV9; j_gene: TRBJ1-3; CDR3aa: CASRQRNTIYF
v_gene: TRBV19; j_gene: TRBJ2-7; CDR3aa: CASSIAGHEQYF
v_gene: TRBV6-5; j_gene: TRBJ1-6; CDR3aa: CASREGNSPLHF
v_gene: TRBV15; j_gene: TRBJ2-6; CDR3aa: CATSRDLGQSSGANVLTF
v_gene: TRBV5-1; j_gene: TRBJ2-3; CDR3aa: CASSLSTSGGATDTQYF
v_gene: TRBV7-9; j_gene: TRBJ2-1; CDR3aa: CASRTPGVSEQFF
v_gene: TRBV6-1; j_gene: TRBJ2-1; CDR3aa: CASSEAGGANSYNEQFF
v_gene: TRBV5-4; j_gene: TRBJ1-1; CDR3aa: CASSRSPGTGNTEAFF
v_gene: TRBV5-4; j_gene: TRBJ2-5; CDR3aa: CASSPDSQETQYF
v_gene: TRBV5-1; j_gene: TRBJ1-5; CDR3aa: CASSLGGFNQPQHF
v_gene: TRBV19; j_gene: TRBJ2-2; CDR3aa: CASSITDTGELFF
v_gene: TRBV11-2; j_gene: TRBJ2-1; CDR3aa: CASSLSPRGLNEQFF
v_gene: TRBV5-4; j_gene: TRBJ1-1; CDR3aa: CASSLEGANTEAFF
v_gene: TRBV5-1; j_gene: TRBJ2-7; CDR3aa: CASSLAGVRYEQYF
v_gene: TRBV29-1; j_gene: TRBJ2-1; CDR3aa: CSARTGYDNEQFF
v_gene: TRBV5-1; j_gene: TRBJ2-3; CDR3aa: CASSLGEVTDTQYF
v_gene: TRBV11-2; j_gene: TRBJ2-3; CDR3aa: CASSTRRGGTDTQYF
v_gene: TRBV28; j_gene: TRBJ1-2; CDR3aa: CASTRAGRAGGVGYTF
v_gene: TRBV7-8; j_gene: TRBJ2-1; CDR3aa: CASSSIRDRGQSEQFF
v_gene: TRBV7-9; j_gene: TRBJ2-5; CDR3aa: CASSSKETQYF
v_gene: TRBV6-5; j_gene: TRBJ2-7; CDR3aa: CASSYGAGAAYEQYF